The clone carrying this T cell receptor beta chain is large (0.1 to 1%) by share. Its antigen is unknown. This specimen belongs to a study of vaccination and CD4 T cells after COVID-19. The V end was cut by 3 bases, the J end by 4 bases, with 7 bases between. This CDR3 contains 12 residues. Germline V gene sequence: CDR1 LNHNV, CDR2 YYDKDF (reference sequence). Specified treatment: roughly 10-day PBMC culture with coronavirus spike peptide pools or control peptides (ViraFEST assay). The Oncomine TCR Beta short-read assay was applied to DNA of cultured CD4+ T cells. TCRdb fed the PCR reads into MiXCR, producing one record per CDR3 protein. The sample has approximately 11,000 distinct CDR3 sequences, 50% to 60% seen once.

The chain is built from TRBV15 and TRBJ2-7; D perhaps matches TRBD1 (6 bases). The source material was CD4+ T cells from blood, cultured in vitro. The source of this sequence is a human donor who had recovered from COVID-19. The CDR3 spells CATSRGAYEQYF. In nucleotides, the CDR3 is TGTGCCACCAGCAGGGGGGCTTACGAGCAGTACTTC.